These 25 T cell receptor beta chains were sequenced from one sample in a study of blood T cell repertoires in COVID-19. Assay used: immunoSEQ multiplex PCR; TCRdb lists only in-frame clones, some missing. Of around 250,000 clones in the sample, roughly 88% were seen once. The specimen was peripheral blood. The receptors derive from a human donor in a cohort sampled during active COVID-19.

As concerns this clone: A junction end diverges from the germline sequence, so it may reflect a read error. The chain joins TRBV20-1 to TRBJ2-7, with 7 nucleotides matching TRBD1. Germline V gives CDR1 DFQATT, CDR2 SNEGSKA (reference sequence). The CDR3 covers 11 residues. The CDR3 here is CSARVKGAVFF. The CDR3 DNA is TGCAGTGCTAGAGTTAAGGGGGCAGTTTTCTTC.

This clone was seen once. The chain recombines TRBV7-2 with TRBJ2-7; D is possibly TRBD2 (7 bases). Looked up from germline, CDR1 is SGHTA and CDR2 is FQGNSA. Trimming cost V 5 bases and J 0 bases, with 14 bases left between them. CDR3 size: 15 residues. Here the CDR3 DNA reads TGTGCCAGCAGCCAAGGGGGGGGGAACTCCTACGAGCAGTACTTC. Its protein product is CASSQGGGNSYEQYF.

The rearrangement links TRBV4-1 to TRBJ2-1; D not resolved. Germline CDR1 is MGHRA and CDR2 is YSYEKL. The CDR3 loop spans 16 amino acids. The germline V and J ends were trimmed by 0 bases and 4 bases, with 13 bases remaining between them. Here the CDR3 reads CASSQDETPKYNEQFF. The CDR3 bases are TGCGCCAGCAGCCAAGACGAGACACCAAAATACAATGAGCAGTTCTTC.

This clone was observed a handful of times. This chain links TRBV2 with TRBJ2-5, with 15 bases matching TRBD2. The CDR3 loop spans 16 amino acids. The V segment lost 6 bases and the J segment 4 bases; nucleotides outside the gene matches: 6. Germline V CDR1 and CDR2: SNHLY, FYNNEI. The chain's CDR3 is CASSPGLAGGRETQYF. The DNA of the CDR3 is TGTGCCAGCAGCCCGGGACTAGCGGGGGGACGAGAGACCCAGTACTTC.

This chain joins TRBV29-1 and TRBJ1-3, with TRBD1 matching over 7 bases. Germline CDR1 SQVTM, CDR2 ANQGSEA. The V gene end was trimmed by 6 bases and the J gene end by 4 bases; junction bases not matched to a gene: 6. The CDR3 is 13 residues long. The CDR3 nucleotides are TGCAGCGTCGGCCCGACAGGGGGAAACACCATATATTTT. Translating it yields CSVGPTGGNTIYF. The complete variable domain, with remaining parts taken from reference TRBV29-1 and TRBJ1-3, reads SAVISQKPSRDICQRGTSLTIQCQVDSQVTMMFWYRQQPGQSLTLIATANQGSEATYESGFVIDKFPISRPNLTFSTLTVSNMSPEDSSIYLCSVGPTGGNTIYFGEGSWLTVV.

This rearrangement joins TRBV4-3 to TRBJ1-2; the D is unclear. The ends were cut back, 1 base at V and 4 bases at J, with 10 bases in the middle. Germline CDR1 LGHNA, CDR2 YSLEER. This CDR3 is 14 amino acids long. CDR3 loop: CASSQVNSFYGYTF. The CDR3 DNA sequence: TGCGCCAGCAGCCAAGTTAACAGTTTCTATGGCTACACCTTC.

This chain links TRBV7-2 with TRBJ2-7; 10 bases align to TRBD2. The CDR3 extends over 15 amino acids. Germline CDR1 and CDR2: SGHTA and FQGNSA. V shed 4 bases and J 0 bases; nucleotides not matched to a gene: 3. CDR3 DNA sequence: TGTGCCAGCAGCTGGACTAGCGGAACCTCCTACGAGCAGTACTTC. Protein product: CASSWTSGTSYEQYF.

This sequence joins TRBV23-1 and TRBJ1-2; unclear D gene. TRBV23-1 is marked as an open reading frame, function uncertain. V was cut by 2 bases and J by 3 bases, with 10 bases left in between. CDR3 length equals 14 residues. CDR3 DNA sequence: TGCGCCAGCAGTCAACACAGAGCGGACTATGGCTACACCTTC. Amino acids: CASSQHRADYGYTF.

The DNA for the CDR3 is TGTGCCAGCAGCTTTTACCCGGGACAGGGATTCTATGGCTACACCTTC. This codes for CASSFYPGQGFYGYTF. The genes are TRBV7-2 and TRBJ1-2; 9 nucleotides agree with TRBD1. The germline V gene has CDR1 SGHTA and CDR2 FQGNSA. The CDR3 sequence is 16 residues long. Trimming took 3 bases from V and 4 from J; bases not matched to a gene: 9.

The chain employs TRBV6-2 or TRBV6-3 and TRBJ2-3; no clear D. With 2 bases removed from V and 1 base from J, the gap between germline ends came to 13 bases. Germline-derived CDR1 and CDR2 are MNHEY and SVGEGT. This CDR3 region has 16 residues. CDR3: CASSYRLVSGTDTQYF. CDR3 sequence (DNA): TGTGCCAGCAGTTACCGACTCGTTTCTGGCACAGATACGCAGTATTTT.

The rearrangement uses TRBV27 and TRBJ2-7, with 7 bases that match TRBD1. This CDR3 is built from 15 residues. Germline trimming cut 5 bases from V and 7 bases from J; bases unmatched to any gene: 14. CDR1 and CDR2 (germline): MNHEY, SMNVEV (reference sequence). CDR3 in DNA: TGTGCCAGCAGTGTGTACCGGGACAGAGATTGGGAGCAGTACTTC. Amino acids: CASSVYRDRDWEQYF.

The chain is built from TRBV27 and TRBJ1-6; possibly TRBD1 for D (5 bases). The CDR3 has 15 amino acids. Germline V gene sequence: CDR1 MNHEY, CDR2 SMNVEV (reference sequence). The V and J ends lost 3 bases and 10 bases respectively, with 16 bases between them. The CDR3: CASSFGGVNVSPLHF. CDR3 DNA sequence: TGTGCCAGCAGTTTCGGAGGGGTAAACGTGTCACCCCTCCACTTT.

The gene calls are TRBV2 and TRBJ1-4, with D perhaps matching TRBD1 (5 bases). Germline CDR1 SNHLY, CDR2 FYNNEI. V was trimmed by 6 bases and J by 5 bases, leaving 13 bases between them. The CDR3 spans 14 residues. The CDR3 DNA reads as TGTGCCAGCAGCCAAAGACAGCCCAATGAAAAACTGTTTTTT. Its protein is CASSQRQPNEKLFF.

The rearrangement links TRBV21-1 to TRBJ2-7; TRBD2 is the table's D call, not checked against the DNA. TRBV21-1 is a documented pseudogene. CDR3 length: 16 amino acids. CDR3 residues: CASSRRVHRASYEQYF. The CDR3 coding sequence is TGTGCCAGCAGCAGGAGGGTTCACCGTGCCTCCTACGAGCAGTACTTC.

V gene TRBV19 combines with J gene TRBJ2-1, with 9 bases that match TRBD1. The length of the CDR3 is 15 residues. Germline-derived CDR1 and CDR2 are LNHDA and SQIVND (reference sequence). The ends lost 9 bases at V and 5 bases at J; junction bases unmatched: 11. CDR3 protein: CASGGQGTGDNEQFF. The CDR3 DNA is TGTGCCAGCGGAGGACAGGGGACGGGTGACAATGAGCAGTTCTTC.

The chain employs TRBV28 and TRBJ1-1, with 11 bases identical to TRBD1. The junction had 3 bases not matched to a gene; V was cut back by 5 bases and J by 4 bases. Germline values: CDR1 MDHEN, CDR2 SYDVKM. The CDR3 is 14 amino acids. This CDR3 reads CASSRTGGLTEAFF. The CDR3 DNA reads as TGTGCCAGCAGTAGGACAGGGGGCCTCACTGAAGCTTTCTTT. Together with reference TRBV28 and TRBJ1-1, the CDR3 gives the full variable domain: DVKVTQSSRYLVKRTGEKVFLECVQDMDHENMFWYRQDPGLGLRLIYFSYDVKMKEKGDIPEGYSVSREKKERFSLILESASTNQTSMYLCASSRTGGLTEAFFGQGTRLTVV.

This chain connects TRBV3-1 (or the pseudogene TRBV3-2) to TRBJ2-3; TRBD2 matches 12 bases. With V trimmed by 2 bases and J by 0 bases, 6 bases remained unmatched. The CDR3 is 18 residues long. CDR1 and CDR2 (germline): LGHDT, YNNKEL (reference sequence). This chain's CDR3 is CASSQTSGGLTSTDTQYF. CDR3 bases: TGTGCCAGCAGCCAAACTAGCGGGGGGCTTACCAGCACAGATACGCAGTATTTT.

Written as DNA, the CDR3 is TGTGCCAGTCTGAGAGGGGGCGGAACCACTGAAGCTTTCTTT. This translates into CASLRGGGTTEAFF. This chain uses TRBV13 with TRBJ1-1; 7 nucleotides align to TRBD1. Trimming took 9 bases from V and 4 from J; bases not matched to a gene: 11. The CDR3 totals 14 residues. Germline values: CDR1 PRHDT, CDR2 FYEKMQ (reference sequence).

This chain uses TRBV5-1 with TRBJ1-2, with a tentative D call TRBD1 (5 bases). The CDR3 runs 14 residues. V gave up 4 bases and J gave up 7 bases, with 17 bases separating them. Per the germline V gene, CDR1 is SGHRS and CDR2 is YFSETQ. CDR3: CASSEGRSMGGYTF. In DNA form, the CDR3 reads TGCGCCAGCAGCGAGGGGAGGAGTATGGGTGGCTACACCTTC.

As regards this clone: Additional DNA sequences in this sample encode the identical CDR3. V gene TRBV12-3 or TRBV12-4 combines with J gene TRBJ1-5; the D gene is possibly TRBD1 (6 bases). The ends were cut back, 5 bases at V and 4 bases at J, with 9 bases in the middle. The CDR3 has 13 residues. The CDR3 is CASSLQGNQPQHF. In DNA, the CDR3 is TGTGCCAGCAGTCTACAGGGTAATCAGCCCCAGCATTTT.

V is TRBV6-2 or TRBV6-3 and J is TRBJ2-7; weak D call: TRBD2 (5 bases). Germline V lookup: CDR1 MNHEY, CDR2 SVGEGT. V was trimmed by 4 bases and J by 6 bases, leaving 10 bases between them. The CDR3 runs to 12 residues. The CDR3 nucleotides read TGTGCCAGCAGTTTTCGACTACTCGAGCAGTACTTC. This gives the protein CASSFRLLEQYF.

The chain joins TRBV19 to TRBJ1-5; no reliable D call. Trimming removed 1 base from V and 4 bases from J, with 8 bases in between. The CDR3 sequence is 14 residues long. CDR1 LNHDA and CDR2 SQIVND come from the germline V gene (reference sequence). CDR3 nucleotides: TGTGCCAGTAGTATAGTTCGGGGTAATCAGCCCCAGCATTTT. It is translated as CASSIVRGNQPQHF.

V usage is TRBV6-1 and J usage is TRBJ1-2; 8 bases line up with TRBD1. V was clipped by 2 bases and J by 7 bases; unmatched bases: 6. CDR1 and CDR2 from the germline V gene are MNHNS and SASEGT. CDR3 length: 14 residues. CDR3 sequence (DNA): TGTGCCAGCAGTGAAAGTCAGGGGGCTGGTGGCTACACCTTC. It encodes CASSESQGAGGYTF.

This chain uses TRBV7-2 with TRBJ2-7; 11 bases are a match to TRBD2. The CDR3 runs 16 residues. Germline V gene lookup returns CDR1 SGHTA and CDR2 FQGNSA. The J segment lost 4 bases and the V segment lost 1 base, leaving 6 bases of the junction unmatched. For the CDR3, the DNA is TGTGCCAGCAGCTTAGTGGTAGCGGGGGGGATTTACGAGCAGTACTTC. It translates to CASSLVVAGGIYEQYF.

The V gene is TRBV7-2, the J gene TRBJ1-2, with TRBD1 identical over 7 bases. The CDR3 length is 14 residues. The V segment lost 3 bases and the J segment 5 bases; nucleotides outside the gene matches: 6. CDR1 SGHTA and CDR2 FQGNSA come from the germline V gene. In DNA, the CDR3 is TGTGCCAGCAGCTTTGAGACAGGGTTTTATGGCTACACCTTC. Amino acids: CASSFETGFYGYTF.